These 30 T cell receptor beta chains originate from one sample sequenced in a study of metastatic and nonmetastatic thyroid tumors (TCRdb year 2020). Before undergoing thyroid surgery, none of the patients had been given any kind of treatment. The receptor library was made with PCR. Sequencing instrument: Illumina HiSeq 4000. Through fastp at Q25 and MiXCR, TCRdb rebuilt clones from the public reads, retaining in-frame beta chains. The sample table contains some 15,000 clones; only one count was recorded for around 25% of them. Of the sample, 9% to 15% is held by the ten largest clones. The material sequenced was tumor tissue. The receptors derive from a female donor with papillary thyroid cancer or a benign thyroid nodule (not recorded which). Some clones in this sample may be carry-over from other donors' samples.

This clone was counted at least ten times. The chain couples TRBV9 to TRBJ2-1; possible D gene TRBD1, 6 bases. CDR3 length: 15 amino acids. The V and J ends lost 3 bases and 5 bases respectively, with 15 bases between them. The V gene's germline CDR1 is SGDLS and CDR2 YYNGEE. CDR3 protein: CASSATGISHNEQFF. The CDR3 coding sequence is TGTGCCAGCAGCGCCACAGGGATTAGTCACAATGAGCAGTTCTTC. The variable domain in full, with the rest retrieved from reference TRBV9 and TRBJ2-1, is DSGVTQTPKHLITATGQRVTLRCSPRSGDLSVYWYQQSLDQGLQFLIQYYNGEERAKGNILERFSAQQFPDLHSELNLSSLELGDSALYFCASSATGISHNEQFFGPGTRLTVL.

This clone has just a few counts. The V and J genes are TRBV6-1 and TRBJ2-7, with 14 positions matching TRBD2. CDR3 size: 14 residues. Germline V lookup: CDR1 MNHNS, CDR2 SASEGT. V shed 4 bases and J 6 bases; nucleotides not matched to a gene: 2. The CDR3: CASSGGLAGGEQYF. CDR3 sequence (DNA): TGTGCCAGCAGTGGAGGACTAGCGGGAGGCGAGCAGTACTTC.

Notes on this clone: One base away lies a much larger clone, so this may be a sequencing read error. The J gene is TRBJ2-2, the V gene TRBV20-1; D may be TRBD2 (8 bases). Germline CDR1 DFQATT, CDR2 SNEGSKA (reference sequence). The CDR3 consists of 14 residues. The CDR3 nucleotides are TGCAGTGCTAGTCTCGGGAGGGCCAGGGGGGGGCTGTTTTTT. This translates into CSASLGRARGGLFF.

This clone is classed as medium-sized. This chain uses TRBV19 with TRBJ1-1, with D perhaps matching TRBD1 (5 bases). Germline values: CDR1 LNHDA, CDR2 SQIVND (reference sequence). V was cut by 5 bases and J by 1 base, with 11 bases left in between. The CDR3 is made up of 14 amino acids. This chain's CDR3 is CASSGASTNTEAFF. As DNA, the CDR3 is TGTGCCAGTAGTGGGGCGTCCACGAACACTGAAGCTTTCTTT.

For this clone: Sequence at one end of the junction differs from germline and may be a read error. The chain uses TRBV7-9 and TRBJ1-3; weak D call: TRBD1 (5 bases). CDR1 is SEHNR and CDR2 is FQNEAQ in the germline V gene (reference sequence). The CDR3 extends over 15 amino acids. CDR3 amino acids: CASSPPGCSRNTIYF. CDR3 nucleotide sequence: TGTGCCAGCAGCCCCCCAGGGTGCTCTCGAAACACCATATATTTT.

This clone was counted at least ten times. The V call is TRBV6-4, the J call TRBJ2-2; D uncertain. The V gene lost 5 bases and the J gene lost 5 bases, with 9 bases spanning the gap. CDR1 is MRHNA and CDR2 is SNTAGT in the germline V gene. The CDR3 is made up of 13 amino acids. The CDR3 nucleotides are TGTGCCAGCAGTCTGATTTCGACCGGGGAGCTGTTTTTT. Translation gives CASSLISTGELFF.

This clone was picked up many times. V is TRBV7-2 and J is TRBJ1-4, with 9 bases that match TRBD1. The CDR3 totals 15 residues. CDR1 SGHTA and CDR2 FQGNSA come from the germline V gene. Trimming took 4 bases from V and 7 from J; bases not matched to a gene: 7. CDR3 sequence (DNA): TGTGCCAGCAGCTCGACAGGGGGAACTTTTGAAAAACTGTTTTTT. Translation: CASSSTGGTFEKLFF.

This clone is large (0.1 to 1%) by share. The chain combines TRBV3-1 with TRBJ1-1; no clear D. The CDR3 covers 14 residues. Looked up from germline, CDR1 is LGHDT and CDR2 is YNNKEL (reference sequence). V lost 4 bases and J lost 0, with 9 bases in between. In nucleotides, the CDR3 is TGTGCCAGCAGCCGTCAGGAAATGAACACTGAAGCTTTCTTT. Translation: CASSRQEMNTEAFF. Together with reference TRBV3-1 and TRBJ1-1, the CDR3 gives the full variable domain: DTAVSQTPKYLVTQMGNDKSIKCEQNLGHDTMYWYKQDSKKFLKIMFSYNNKELIINETVPNRFSPKSPDKAHLNLHINSLELGDSAVYFCASSRQEMNTEAFFGQGTRLTVV.

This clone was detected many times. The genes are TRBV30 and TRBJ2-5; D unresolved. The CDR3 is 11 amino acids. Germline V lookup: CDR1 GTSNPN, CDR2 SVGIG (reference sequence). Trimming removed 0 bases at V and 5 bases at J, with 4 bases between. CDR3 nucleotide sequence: TGTGCCTGGAGTGTAGCGGAGACCCAGTACTTC. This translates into CAWSVAETQYF. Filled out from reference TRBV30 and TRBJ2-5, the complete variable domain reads SQTIHQWPATLVQPVGSPLSLECTVEGTSNPNLYWYRQAAGRGLQLLFYSVGIGQISSEVPQNLSASRPQDRQFILSSKKLLLSDSGFYLCAWSVAETQYFGPGTRLLVL.

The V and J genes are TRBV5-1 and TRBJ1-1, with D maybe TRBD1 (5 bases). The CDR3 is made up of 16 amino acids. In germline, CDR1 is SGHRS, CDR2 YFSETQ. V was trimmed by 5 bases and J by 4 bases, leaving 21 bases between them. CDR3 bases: TGCGCCAGCAGTAAGCAGGGACTAGGTTGGGGCACTGAAGCTTTCTTT. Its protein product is CASSKQGLGWGTEAFF.

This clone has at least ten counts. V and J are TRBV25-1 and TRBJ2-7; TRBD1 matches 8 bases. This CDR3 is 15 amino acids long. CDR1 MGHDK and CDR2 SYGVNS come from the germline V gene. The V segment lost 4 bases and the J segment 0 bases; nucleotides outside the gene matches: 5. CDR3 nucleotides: TGTGCCAGCAGTGCCCAGGGGGCTAGCTCCTACGAGCAGTACTTC. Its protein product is CASSAQGASSYEQYF.

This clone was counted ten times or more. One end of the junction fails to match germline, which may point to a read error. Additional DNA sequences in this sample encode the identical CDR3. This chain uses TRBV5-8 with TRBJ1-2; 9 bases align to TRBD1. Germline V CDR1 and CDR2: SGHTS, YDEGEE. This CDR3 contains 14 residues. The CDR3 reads CASSPGQGFMGYTF. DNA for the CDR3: TGTGCCAGCAGCCCTGGACAGGGGTTCATGGGCTACACCTTT.

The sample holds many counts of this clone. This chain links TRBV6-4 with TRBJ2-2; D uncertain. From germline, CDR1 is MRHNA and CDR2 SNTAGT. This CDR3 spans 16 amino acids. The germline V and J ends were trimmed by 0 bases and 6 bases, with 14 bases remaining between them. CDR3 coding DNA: TGTGCCAGCAGTGACTCGATTTCAGGCGACGCCGGGGAGCTGTTTTTT. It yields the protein CASSDSISGDAGELFF.

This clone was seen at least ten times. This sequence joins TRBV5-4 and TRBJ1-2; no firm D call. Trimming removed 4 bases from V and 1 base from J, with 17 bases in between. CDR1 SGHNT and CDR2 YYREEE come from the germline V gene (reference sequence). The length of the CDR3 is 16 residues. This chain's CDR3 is CASSPPGQINNYGYTF. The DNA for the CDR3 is TGTGCCAGCAGCCCCCCCGGGCAGATAAATAACTATGGCTACACCTTC.

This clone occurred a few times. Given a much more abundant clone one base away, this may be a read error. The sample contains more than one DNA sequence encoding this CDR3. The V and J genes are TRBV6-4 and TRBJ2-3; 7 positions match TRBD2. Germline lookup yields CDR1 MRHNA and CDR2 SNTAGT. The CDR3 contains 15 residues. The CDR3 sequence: CASSDSAGATDTQYF. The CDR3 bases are TGCGCCAGCAGTGACTCCGCGGGAGCCACAGATACGCAGTATTTT.

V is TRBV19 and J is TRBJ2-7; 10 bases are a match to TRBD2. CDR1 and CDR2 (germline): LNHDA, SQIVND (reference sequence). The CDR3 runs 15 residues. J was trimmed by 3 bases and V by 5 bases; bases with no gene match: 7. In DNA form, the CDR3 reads TGTGCCAGTAGTCCCCTAGCGGGAGTGGGCTACGAGCAGTACTTC. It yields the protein CASSPLAGVGYEQYF.

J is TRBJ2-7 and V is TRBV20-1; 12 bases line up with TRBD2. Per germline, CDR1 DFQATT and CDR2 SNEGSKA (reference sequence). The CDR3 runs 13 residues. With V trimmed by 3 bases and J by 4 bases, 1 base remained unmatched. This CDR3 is CSARTSGGYEQYF. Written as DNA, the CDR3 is TGCAGTGCTAGGACTAGCGGGGGATACGAGCAGTACTTC.

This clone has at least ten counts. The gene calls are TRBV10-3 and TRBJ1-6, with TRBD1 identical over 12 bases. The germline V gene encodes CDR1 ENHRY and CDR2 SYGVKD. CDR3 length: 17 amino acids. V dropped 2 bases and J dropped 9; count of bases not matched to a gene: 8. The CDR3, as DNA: TGTGCCATCAGTGAGCGTCTACCGGGACAGGGGGCTTCACCCCTCCACTTT. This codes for CAISERLPGQGASPLHF.

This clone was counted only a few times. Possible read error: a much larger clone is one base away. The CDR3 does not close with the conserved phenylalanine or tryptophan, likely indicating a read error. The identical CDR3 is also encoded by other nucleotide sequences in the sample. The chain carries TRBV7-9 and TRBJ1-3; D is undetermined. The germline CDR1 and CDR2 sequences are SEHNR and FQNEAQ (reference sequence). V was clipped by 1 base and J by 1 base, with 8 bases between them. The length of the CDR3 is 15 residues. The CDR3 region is CASSLGVGSGNTIYL. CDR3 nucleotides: TGTGCCAGCAGCTTAGGAGTCGGGTCTGGAAACACCATATATTTG.

The CDR3 bases are TGCAGTGCTAGAGTCCCTGGAGGTAATTCACCCCTCCACTTT. Protein: CSARVPGGNSPLHF. The rearrangement links TRBV20-1 to TRBJ1-6; D unresolved. Germline V gives CDR1 DFQATT, CDR2 SNEGSKA (reference sequence). V was clipped by 1 base and J by 6 bases, with 10 bases between them. The CDR3 runs 14 residues.

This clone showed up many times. In DNA form, the CDR3 reads TGCAGTGCTAACTCGGGGATGGGAAGCACAGATACGCAGTATTTT. It encodes CSANSGMGSTDTQYF. The chain couples TRBV20-1 to TRBJ2-3, with a tentative D call TRBD2 (5 bases). The V gene lost 4 bases and the J gene lost 0 bases, with 14 bases spanning the gap. Germline CDR1 DFQATT, CDR2 SNEGSKA (reference sequence). This CDR3 is built from 15 residues.

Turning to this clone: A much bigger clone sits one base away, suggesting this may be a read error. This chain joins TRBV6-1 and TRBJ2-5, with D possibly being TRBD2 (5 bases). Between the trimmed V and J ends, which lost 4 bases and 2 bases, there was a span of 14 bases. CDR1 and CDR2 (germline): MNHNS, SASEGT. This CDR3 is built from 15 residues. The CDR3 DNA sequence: TGTGCCAGCAGTGGGGCCGGTGGGGAGCAAGAGACCCAGTACTTC. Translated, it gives CASSGAGGEQETQYF.

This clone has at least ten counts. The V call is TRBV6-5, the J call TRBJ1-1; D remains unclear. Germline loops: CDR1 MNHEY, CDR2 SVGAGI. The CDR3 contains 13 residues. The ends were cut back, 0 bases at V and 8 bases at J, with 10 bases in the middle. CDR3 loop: CASSYSNGVEAFF. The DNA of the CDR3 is TGTGCCAGCAGTTACTCGAACGGGGTCGAAGCTTTCTTT.

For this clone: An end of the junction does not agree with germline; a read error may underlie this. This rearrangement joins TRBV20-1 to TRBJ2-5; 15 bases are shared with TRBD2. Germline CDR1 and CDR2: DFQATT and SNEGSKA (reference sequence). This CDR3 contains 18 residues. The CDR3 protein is CIARDWGTSGRPKETQYF. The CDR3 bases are TGCATTGCTAGAGATTGGGGGACTAGCGGGAGGCCGAAAGAGACCCAGTACTTC.

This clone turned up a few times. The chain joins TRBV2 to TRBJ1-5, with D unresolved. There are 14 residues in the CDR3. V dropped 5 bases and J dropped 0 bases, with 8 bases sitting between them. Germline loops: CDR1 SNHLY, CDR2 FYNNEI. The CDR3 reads CASSTTYSNQPQHF. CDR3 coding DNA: TGTGCCAGCAGTACGACATATAGCAATCAGCCCCAGCATTTT.

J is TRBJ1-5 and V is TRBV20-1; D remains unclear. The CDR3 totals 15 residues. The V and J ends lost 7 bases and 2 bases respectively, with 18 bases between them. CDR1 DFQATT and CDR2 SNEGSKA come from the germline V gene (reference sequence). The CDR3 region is CSVIGRNYGNQPQHF. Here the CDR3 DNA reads TGCAGTGTTATCGGACGGAATTATGGCAATCAGCCCCAGCATTTT.

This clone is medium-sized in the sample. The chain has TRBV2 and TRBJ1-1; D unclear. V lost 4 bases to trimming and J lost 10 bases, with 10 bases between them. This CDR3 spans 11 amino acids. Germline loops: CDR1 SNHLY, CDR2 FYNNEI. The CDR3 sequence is CASSAGRPAFF. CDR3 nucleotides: TGTGCCAGCAGTGCTGGTCGGCCAGCTTTCTTT.

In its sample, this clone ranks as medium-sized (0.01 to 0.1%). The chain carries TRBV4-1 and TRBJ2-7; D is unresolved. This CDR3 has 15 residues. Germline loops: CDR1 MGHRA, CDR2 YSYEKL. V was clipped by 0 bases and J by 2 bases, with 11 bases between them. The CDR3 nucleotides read TGCGCCAGCAGCCAAGAGCCAGGTGGACCCTACGAGCAGTACTTC. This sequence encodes CASSQEPGGPYEQYF.

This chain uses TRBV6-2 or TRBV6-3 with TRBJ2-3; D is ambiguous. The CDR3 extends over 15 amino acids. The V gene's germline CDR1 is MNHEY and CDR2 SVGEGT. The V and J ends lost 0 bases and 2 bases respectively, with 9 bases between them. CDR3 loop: CASSYSPVYTDTQYF. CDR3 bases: TGTGCCAGCAGTTACTCACCGGTTTACACAGATACGCAGTATTTT.

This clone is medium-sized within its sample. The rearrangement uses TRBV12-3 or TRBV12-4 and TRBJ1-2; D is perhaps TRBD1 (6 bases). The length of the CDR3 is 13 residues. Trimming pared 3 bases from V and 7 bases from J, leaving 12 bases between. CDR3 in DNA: TGTGCCAGCAGTTTGGGGGGGGCAGGTGGCTACACCTTC. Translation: CASSLGGAGGYTF.